This T cell receptor (beta chain) was identified in a study of blood T cell repertoires in COVID-19. The V end was cut by 5 bases, the J end by 3 bases, with 11 bases between. CDR3 size: 12 residues. Germline V CDR1 and CDR2: SQVTM, ANQGSEA. TCRdb keeps only in-frame clones here, not all; method: immunoSEQ multiplex PCR. The top ten clones hold about 2.9% of a sample with some 270,000 clones, 75% to 90% of them seen once. This chain connects TRBV29-1 to TRBJ2-7; D gene unclear. The sample comprised PBMCs or T cells enriched from blood (not recorded which). The receptor comes from a woman aged 40 to 55 who had been exposed to COVID-19. CDR3 amino acids: CSVIIQDYEQYF. CDR3 DNA: TGCAGCGTTATTATCCAGGACTACGAGCAGTACTTC.